These 7 T cell receptor beta chains were all obtained from the same sample, sequenced in a study of cytomegalovirus exposure and HLA in healthy donors (dated by TCRdb to 2015 to 2018). Library method: the immunoSEQ multiplex PCR assay. For the multiplex PCR, a mixture combining 60 forward primers for TCR Vbeta segments and 13 reverse primers for TCR Jbeta segments was used. Sourced from immuneACCESS, this table was stored by TCRdb with only in-frame sequences that have V and J called. A share of the clones is absent; for the studies checked, an unresolved V gene accounts for under half, and the remainder has no known explanation. The sample has around 94,000 clones on record, around 69% of them singletons. The top ten clones comprise 15% to 20% of the sample. The sequenced sample consisted of PBMCs. Source of these receptors: an older woman in good health and CMV-seropositive.

V and J are TRBV5-8 and TRBJ2-3; no clear D. CDR1 and CDR2 from the germline V gene are SGHTS and YDEGEE. V lost 4 bases to trimming and J lost 0 bases, with 9 bases between them. The CDR3 totals 14 residues. DNA of the CDR3: TGTGCCAGCAGCCTGCCCGGGAGCACAGATACGCAGTATTTT. It codes for CASSLPGSTDTQYF.

The J gene is TRBJ2-5, the V gene TRBV5-1; D not resolved. Matching the DNA end better, TRBJ2-7 makes the J call doubtful. Germline CDR1 and CDR2: SGHRS and YFSETQ. CDR3 length: 14 residues. Here the CDR3 reads CASSLDAVSYEQYF. The CDR3 DNA is TGCGCCAGCAGCTTGGATGCGGTATCCTACGAGCAGTACTTC.

This clone was seen only once. The gene calls are TRBV6-5 and TRBJ2-7; 8 positions match TRBD1. CDR3 length equals 16 residues. Per germline, CDR1 MNHEY and CDR2 SVGAGI. J lost 0 bases, V lost 0 bases, and 4 bases had no gene match. Written as DNA, the CDR3 is TGTGCCAGCAGTTACTCCCGGACAGGGATCTCCTACGAGCAGTACTTC. The encoded protein is CASSYSRTGISYEQYF.

The chain is built from TRBV19 and TRBJ2-3, with 9 bases fitting TRBD1. CDR1 is LNHDA, CDR2 SQIVND, per germline (reference sequence). J lost 2 bases, V lost 4 bases, and 4 bases had no gene match. The CDR3 is 15 amino acids. CDR3 region: CASSRGQGSTDTQYF. In DNA form, the CDR3 reads TGTGCCAGTAGTAGGGGACAGGGATCCACAGATACGCAGTATTTT.

The rearrangement joins TRBV27 to TRBJ2-2; possible D gene TRBD2, 6 bases. This CDR3 has 15 amino acids. Germline CDR1 is MNHEY and CDR2 is SMNVEV (reference sequence). V lost 2 bases, J lost 4 bases, and 11 bases lay in between. The CDR3 loop is CASSLGGRGTGELFF. Written as DNA, the CDR3 is TGTGCCAGCAGTTTAGGCGGGCGGGGCACCGGGGAGCTGTTTTTT.

In nucleotides, the CDR3 is TGTGCCAGCTCACCCCAACAGGGAATAACTGGGGCCAACGTCCTGACTTTC. It specifies CASSPQQGITGANVLTF. This chain links TRBV18 with TRBJ2-6, with TRBD1 as a possible D gene (6 bases). The germline V and J ends were trimmed by 3 bases and 2 bases, with 14 bases remaining between them. The CDR3 covers 17 residues. Per the germline V gene, CDR1 is KGHSH and CDR2 is LQKENI.

V usage is TRBV4-1 and J usage is TRBJ2-2; no firm D call. Trimming stripped 1 base from V and 8 bases from J, with 5 bases between. The CDR3 covers 12 residues. The germline CDR1 and CDR2 sequences are MGHRA and YSYEKL. The DNA of the CDR3 is TGCGCCAGCAGCCAAGGGCCTGGGGAGCTGTTTTTT. This encodes CASSQGPGELFF.